This TCR beta chain comes out of a study of CD8+ T cells in alopecia areata. The sequencing template was cDNA reverse transcribed from extracted RNA. The method was immunoSEQ multiplex PCR; TCRdb's version includes in-frame clones alone and lacks a portion of them. This sample yields roughly 150,000 clones, of which about three fifths are seen a single time; about 4.4% belongs to the top ten. Study-wide results and limits: Scalp samples also yield sequences from resident alphabeta T cells of normal skin.

Remarks on this clone: Its target is unknown.

The CDR3 is 16 residues long. CDR1 is MGHRA and CDR2 is YSYEKL in the germline V gene. V was clipped by 1 base and J by 3 bases, with 13 bases between them. Starting from PBMCs, sorting isolated CD4+ and CD8+ T cells. V usage is TRBV4-1 and J usage is TRBJ1-5; possible D gene TRBD1, 5 bases. The sequencing sample was made of CD4+ T cells sorted from blood. The sequence was collected from a human donor in good health. CDR3 residues: CASSQGLAGINQPQHF. CDR3 in DNA: TGCGCCAGCAGCCAAGGGCTCGCAGGGATCAATCAGCCCCAGCATTTT.